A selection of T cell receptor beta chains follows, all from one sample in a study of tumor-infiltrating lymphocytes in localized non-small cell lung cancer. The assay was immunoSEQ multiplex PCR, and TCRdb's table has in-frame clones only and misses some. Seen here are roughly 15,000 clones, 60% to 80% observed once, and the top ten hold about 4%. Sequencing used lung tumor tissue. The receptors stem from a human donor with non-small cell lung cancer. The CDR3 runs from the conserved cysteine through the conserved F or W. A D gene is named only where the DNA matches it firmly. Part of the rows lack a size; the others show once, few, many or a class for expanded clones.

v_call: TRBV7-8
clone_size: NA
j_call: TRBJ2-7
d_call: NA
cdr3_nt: TGTGCCAGCAGCTTGTCACAGGGACCCTACGAGCAGTACTTC
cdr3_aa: CASSLSQGPYEQYF

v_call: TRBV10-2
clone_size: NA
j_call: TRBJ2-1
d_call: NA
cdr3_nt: TGCGCCAGCAGTGAAGGAGCGAATGGGAACAATGAGCAGTTCTTC
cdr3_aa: CASSEGANGNNEQFF

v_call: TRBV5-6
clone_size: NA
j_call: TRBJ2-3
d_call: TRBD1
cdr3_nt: TGTGCCAGCAGCTTGTTTCGGGACAGCGGCACAGATACGCAGTATTTT
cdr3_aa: CASSLFRDSGTDTQYF

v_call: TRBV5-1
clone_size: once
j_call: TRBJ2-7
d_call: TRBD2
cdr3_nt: TGCGCCAGCAGCTTGGCTAGCGGGAGATACGAGCAGTACTTC
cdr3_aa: CASSLASGRYEQYF

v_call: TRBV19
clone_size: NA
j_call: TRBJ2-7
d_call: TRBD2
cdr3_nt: TGTGCCAGTAGTATAGATTCCCCGTGGGGTAGCGGGAGCGTCTACGAGCAGTACTTC
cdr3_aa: CASSIDSPWGSGSVYEQYF

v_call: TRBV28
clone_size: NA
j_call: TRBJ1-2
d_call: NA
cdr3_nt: TGTGCCAGCAGTTTAAGGGGCGGGGCAGTCTATGGCTACACCTTC
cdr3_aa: CASSLRGGAVYGYTF

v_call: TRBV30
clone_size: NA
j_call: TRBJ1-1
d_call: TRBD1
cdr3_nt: TGTGCCTGGAGTAAGGACAGGGTCACTGAAGCTTTCTTT
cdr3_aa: CAWSKDRVTEAFF

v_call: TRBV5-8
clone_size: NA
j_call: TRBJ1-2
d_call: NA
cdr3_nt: TGTGCCAGCAGCGCCTACTATGGCTACACCTTC
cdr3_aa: CASSAYYGYTF

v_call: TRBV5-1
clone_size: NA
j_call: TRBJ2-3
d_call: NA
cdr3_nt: TGCGCCAGCAGCTTTGGCGGGGCGGAAGCAGATACGCAGTATTTT
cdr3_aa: CASSFGGAEADTQYF

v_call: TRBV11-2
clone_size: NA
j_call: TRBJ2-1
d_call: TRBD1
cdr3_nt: TGTGCCAGCAGCTTAATGTGGGACAGGGGACCCAATGAGCAGTTCTTC
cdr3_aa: CASSLMWDRGPNEQFF

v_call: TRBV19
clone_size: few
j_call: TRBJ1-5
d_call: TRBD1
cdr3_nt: TGTGCCAGTAGCTCAGAGAGGGGGCGATATCAGCCCCAGCATTTT
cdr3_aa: CASSSERGRYQPQHF

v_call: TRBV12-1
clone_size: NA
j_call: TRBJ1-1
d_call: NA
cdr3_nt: TGTGCCACCCCCGGGTACAGACTTAACACTGAAGCTTTCTTT
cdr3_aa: CATPGYRLNTEAFF

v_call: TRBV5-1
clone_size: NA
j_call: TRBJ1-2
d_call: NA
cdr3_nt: TGCGCCAGCAGCTCAATAGATGCACGGACGTCTAACTATGGCTACACCTTC
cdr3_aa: CASSSIDARTSNYGYTF

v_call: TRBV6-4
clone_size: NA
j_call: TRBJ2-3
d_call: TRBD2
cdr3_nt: TGTGCCAGCGCCACTAGCGGGAGTGACACAGATACGCAGTATTTT
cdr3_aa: CASATSGSDTDTQYF

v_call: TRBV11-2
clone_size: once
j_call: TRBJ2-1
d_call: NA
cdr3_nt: TGTGCCAGCAGCTTAGGGACCCACAATGAGCAGTTCTTC
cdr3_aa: CASSLGTHNEQFF

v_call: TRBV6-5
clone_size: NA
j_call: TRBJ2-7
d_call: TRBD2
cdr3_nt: TGTGCCAGCAACCCTCTGGCGGGGGGCCTCTACGAGCAGTACTTC
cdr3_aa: CASNPLAGGLYEQYF

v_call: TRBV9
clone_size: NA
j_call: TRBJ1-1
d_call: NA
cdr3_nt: TGTGCCAGCAGCGTAAGTCCTGGGGATTCTGAAGCTTTCTTT
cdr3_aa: CASSVSPGDSEAFF

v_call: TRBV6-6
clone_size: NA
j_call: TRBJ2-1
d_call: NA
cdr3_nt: TGTGCCAGCAGTGCACGGTTGGGATACCCATCTGGTCAACGGTTCTTC
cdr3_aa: CASSARLGYPSGQRFF

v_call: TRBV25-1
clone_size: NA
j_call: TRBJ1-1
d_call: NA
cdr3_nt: TGTGCCAGCAGTGATAATTACGGGTACACTGAAGCTTTCTTT
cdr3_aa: CASSDNYGYTEAFF

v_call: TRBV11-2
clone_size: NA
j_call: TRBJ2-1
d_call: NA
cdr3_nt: TGTGCCAGCAGCCCAATGTACAATGAGCAGTTCTTC
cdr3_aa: CASSPMYNEQFF

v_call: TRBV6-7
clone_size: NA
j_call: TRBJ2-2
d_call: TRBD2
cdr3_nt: TGTGCCAGCAGTTGCGTCGTCTCCGTTCCTAGCGGGGGGTGCACCGGGGAGCTGTTTTTT
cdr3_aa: CASSCVVSVPSGGCTGELFF

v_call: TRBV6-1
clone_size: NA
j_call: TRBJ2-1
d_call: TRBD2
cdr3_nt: TGTGCCAGCAGTGAAGACGGGGGGGGCTCCTACAATGAGCAGTTCTTC
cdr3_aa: CASSEDGGGSYNEQFF

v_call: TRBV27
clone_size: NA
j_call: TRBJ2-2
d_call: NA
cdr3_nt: TGTGCCAGCAGCCGAAGGGGGGCGGCCACTAGGGCCGGGGAGCTGTTTTTT
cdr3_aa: CASSRRGAATRAGELFF

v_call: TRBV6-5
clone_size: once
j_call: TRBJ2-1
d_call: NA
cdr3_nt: TGTGCCAGCAGTTACTCACCCTCCCGAAGATACAATGAGCAGTTCTTC
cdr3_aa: CASSYSPSRRYNEQFF

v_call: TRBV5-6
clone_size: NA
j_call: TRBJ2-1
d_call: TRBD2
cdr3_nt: TGTGCCAGCAGCGCCTTGGGACTAGCGGGAGAGGAGGCTGAGCAGTTCTTC
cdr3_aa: CASSALGLAGEEAEQFF

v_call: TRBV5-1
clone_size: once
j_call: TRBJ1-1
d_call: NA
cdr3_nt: TGCGCCAGCAGCCAGCTGGGGGAGAGGGCTGAAGCTTTCTTT
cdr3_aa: CASSQLGERAEAFF

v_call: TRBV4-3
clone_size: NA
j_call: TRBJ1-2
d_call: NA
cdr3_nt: TGCGCCAGCAGCACCAGGGGAGTCCTCTATGGCTACACCTTC
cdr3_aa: CASSTRGVLYGYTF

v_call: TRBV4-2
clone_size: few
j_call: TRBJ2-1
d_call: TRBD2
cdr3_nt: TGTGCCAGCAGCCAAAGCGCTAGCGGCTACAATGAGCAGTTCTTC
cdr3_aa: CASSQSASGYNEQFF

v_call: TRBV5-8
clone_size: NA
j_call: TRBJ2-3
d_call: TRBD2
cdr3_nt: TGTGCCAGCAGCCCCGGCGAACTAGCGGGATCAGATACGCAGTATTTT
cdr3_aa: CASSPGELAGSDTQYF

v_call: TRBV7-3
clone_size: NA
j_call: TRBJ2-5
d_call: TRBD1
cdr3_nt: TGTGCCAGCAGCTCCCAACCACAGGGGCAAGAGACCCAGTACTTC
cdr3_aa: CASSSQPQGQETQYF

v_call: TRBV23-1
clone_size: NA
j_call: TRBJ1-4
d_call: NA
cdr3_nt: TGCGCCAGCAGTCGGGAGGCGGTTCCGCTTGCAACTAATGAAAAACTGTTTTTT
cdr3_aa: CASSREAVPLATNEKLFF

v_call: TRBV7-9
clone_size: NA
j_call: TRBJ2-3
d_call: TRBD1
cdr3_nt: TGTGCCAGCAGCCTCCGACAGGGGGCAGATACGCAGTATTTT
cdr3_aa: CASSLRQGADTQYF

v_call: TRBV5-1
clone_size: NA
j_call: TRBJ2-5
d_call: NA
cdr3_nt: TGCGCCAGCAGCTTGGGCCCGGGACTCCAAGAGACCCAGTACTTC
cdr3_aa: CASSLGPGLQETQYF

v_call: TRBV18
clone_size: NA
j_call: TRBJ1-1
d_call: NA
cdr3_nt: TGTGCCAGCTCACCGGAGCGTGAAGCTTTCTTT
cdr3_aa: CASSPEREAFF

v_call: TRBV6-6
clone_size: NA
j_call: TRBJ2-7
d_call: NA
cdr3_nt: TGTGCCAGCAGTTACGAGTCGACAGTCAACGAGCAGTACTTC
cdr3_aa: CASSYESTVNEQYF

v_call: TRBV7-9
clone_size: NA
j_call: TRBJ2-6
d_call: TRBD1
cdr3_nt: TGTGCCAGCAGCCAGGACAGGAACTATGGCTCTGGGGCCAACGTCCTGACTTTC
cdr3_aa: CASSQDRNYGSGANVLTF

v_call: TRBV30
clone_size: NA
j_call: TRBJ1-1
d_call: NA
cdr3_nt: TGTGCCTGGGCCCTGGGAGCAGGCACTGAAGCTTTCTTT
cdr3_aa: CAWALGAGTEAFF

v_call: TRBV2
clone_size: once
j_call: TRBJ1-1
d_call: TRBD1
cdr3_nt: TGTGCCAGCAGGAAACCACAGGGGGGGACTGAAGCTTTCTTT
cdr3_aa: CASRKPQGGTEAFF

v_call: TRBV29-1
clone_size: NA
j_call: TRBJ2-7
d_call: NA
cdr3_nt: TGCAGCGTTGGAGGGATCTACGAGCAGTACTTC
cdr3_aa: CSVGGIYEQYF

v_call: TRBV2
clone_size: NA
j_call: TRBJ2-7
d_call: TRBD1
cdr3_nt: TGTGCCAGCAGTGAACAGGGGGCCTCCTACGAGCAGTACTTC
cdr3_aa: CASSEQGASYEQYF

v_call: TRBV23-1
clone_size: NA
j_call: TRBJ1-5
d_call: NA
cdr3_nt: TGCGCCAGCAGTCGGTTGACGGATAGCAATCAGCCCCAGCATTTT
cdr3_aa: CASSRLTDSNQPQHF

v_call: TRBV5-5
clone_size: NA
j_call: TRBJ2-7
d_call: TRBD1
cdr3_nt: TGTGCCAGCAGGATCCGGGACAGGGCACTCGAGCAGTACTTC
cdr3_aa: CASRIRDRALEQYF

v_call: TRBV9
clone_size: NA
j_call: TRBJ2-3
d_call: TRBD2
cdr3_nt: TGTGCCAGCAGCCCCGGGGGTAGCGGGAGGGCTACGCAGTATTTT
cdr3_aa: CASSPGGSGRATQYF

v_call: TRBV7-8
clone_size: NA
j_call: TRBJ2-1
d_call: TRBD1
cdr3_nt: TGTGCCAGCAGCTTAGGGACAGGTTTGGGCTACAATGAGCAGTTCTTC
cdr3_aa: CASSLGTGLGYNEQFF

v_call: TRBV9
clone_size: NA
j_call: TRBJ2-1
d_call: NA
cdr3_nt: TGTGCCAGCAGCCTGTTGGGGGATGAGCAGTTCTTC
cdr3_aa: CASSLLGDEQFF

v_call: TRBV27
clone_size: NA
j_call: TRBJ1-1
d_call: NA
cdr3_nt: TGTGCCAGCAGTTTTCTATCAGGGGTCCTGACCTCGAACACTGAAGCTTTCTTT
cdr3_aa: CASSFLSGVLTSNTEAFF

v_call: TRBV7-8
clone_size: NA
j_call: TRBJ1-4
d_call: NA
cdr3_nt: TGTGCCAGCAGCTTATCCCGGGCCTTTGCAACTAATGAAAAACTGTTTTTT
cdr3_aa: CASSLSRAFATNEKLFF

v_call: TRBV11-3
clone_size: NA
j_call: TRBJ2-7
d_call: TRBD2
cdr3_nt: TGTGCCAGCAGCTCCACCGGGACTAGCGGATCCTACGAGCAGTACTTC
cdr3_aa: CASSSTGTSGSYEQYF

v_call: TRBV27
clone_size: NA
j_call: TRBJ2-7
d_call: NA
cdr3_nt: TGTGCCAGCAGTTTAGTTTCAGCGACCGCAAGCTACGAGCAGTACTTC
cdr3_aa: CASSLVSATASYEQYF

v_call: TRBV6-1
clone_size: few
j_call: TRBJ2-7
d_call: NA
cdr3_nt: TGTGCCAGCAGCCCAAGAAGCTACGAGCAGTACTTC
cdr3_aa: CASSPRSYEQYF

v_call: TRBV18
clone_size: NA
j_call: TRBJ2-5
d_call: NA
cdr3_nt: TGTGCCAGCTCACCTTCTCTCCAAGAGACCCAGTACTTC
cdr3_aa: CASSPSLQETQYF

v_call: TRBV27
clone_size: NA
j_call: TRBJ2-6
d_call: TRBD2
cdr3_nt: TGTGCCAGCAGTTCTCCCGCGGGACTAGCGGGGGGTACCGGCTCTGGGGCCAACGTCCTGACTTTC
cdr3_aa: CASSSPAGLAGGTGSGANVLTF

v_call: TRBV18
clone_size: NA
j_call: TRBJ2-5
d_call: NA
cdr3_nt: TGTGCCAGCTCACCAAGGGGATCGGAGACCCAGTACTTC
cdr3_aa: CASSPRGSETQYF

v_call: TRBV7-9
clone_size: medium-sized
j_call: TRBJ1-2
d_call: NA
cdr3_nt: TGTGCCAGCAGCTCCGGGACACAAATTTATGGCTACACCTTC
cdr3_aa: CASSSGTQIYGYTF